These T cell receptor beta chains were read from a single sample in a study of control samples from healthy donors and cancer patients. Sequencing used immunoSEQ multiplex PCR; TCRdb keeps in-frame clones, though not all of them. Seen here are 90,000 to 100,000 clones, 90% observed once, and the top ten hold 3.5% to 4.5%. Sequences were obtained from blood. The origin of the receptors is a woman between 18 and 29 years old in good health. CDR3s include the opening cysteine and the closing phenylalanine or tryptophan. Fields, in order: D gene, J gene, V gene, clone size, CDR3 protein, CDR3 DNA. A D gene is named only where the DNA matches it firmly. Part of the rows lack a size; the others show once, few, many or a class for expanded clones.

D: TRBD2; J: TRBJ2-3; V: TRBV7-3; size: -; CDR3: CASSSASGGFVDTQYF; DNA: TGTGCCAGCAGCTCCGCTAGCGGGGGGTTCGTAGATACGCAGTATTTT
D: TRBD1; J: TRBJ2-7; V: TRBV5-1; size: -; CDR3: CASSVSGTGVGEQYF; DNA: TGCGCCAGCAGCGTCTCGGGGACAGGGGTGGGGGAGCAGTACTTC
D: TRBD2; J: TRBJ2-1; V: TRBV5-1; size: few; CDR3: CASSLGGLAENYNEQFF; DNA: TGCGCCAGCAGCTTGGGAGGACTAGCGGAAAACTACAATGAGCAGTTCTTC
D: TRBD2; J: TRBJ2-1; V: TRBV2; size: -; CDR3: CASRFRTSGNNEQFF; DNA: TGTGCCAGCCGCTTCCGGACTAGCGGAAACAATGAGCAGTTCTTC
D: -; J: TRBJ1-1; V: TRBV7-3; size: -; CDR3: CASSLGGGTEAFF; DNA: TGTGCCAGCAGCTTAGGGGGTGGTACTGAAGCTTTCTTT
D: TRBD1; J: TRBJ2-5; V: TRBV5-6; size: -; CDR3: CASSLVAGGRETQYF; DNA: TGTGCCAGCAGCTTGGTAGCAGGGGGCCGGGAGACCCAGTACTTC
D: -; J: TRBJ2-7; V: TRBV24-1; size: -; CDR3: CASGRGDEQYF; DNA: TGTGCCAGCGGAAGGGGGGACGAGCAGTACTTC
D: -; J: TRBJ2-1; V: TRBV5-4; size: -; CDR3: CASSEGGDYEQFF; DNA: TGTGCCAGCAGCGAAGGGGGGGATTATGAGCAGTTCTTC
D: -; J: TRBJ2-4; V: TRBV21-1; size: -; CDR3: CASSKFFSVAALAENVQYF; DNA: TGTGCCAGCAGCAAATTTTTCAGTGTCGCGGCTCTAGCCGAAAACGTTCAGTACTTC
D: -; J: TRBJ1-5; V: TRBV30; size: once; CDR3: CAWSVQGKDSNQPQHF; DNA: TGTGCCTGGAGTGTACAAGGGAAAGATAGCAATCAGCCCCAGCATTTT
D: TRBD1; J: TRBJ1-4; V: TRBV6-6; size: -; CDR3: CASSYRQGATNEKLFF; DNA: TGTGCCAGCAGTTACCGACAGGGGGCGACTAATGAAAAACTGTTTTTT
D: -; J: TRBJ1-2; V: TRBV6-5; size: -; CDR3: CASWANLYGYTF; DNA: TGTGCCAGCTGGGCGAACCTTTATGGCTACACCTTC
D: TRBD1; J: TRBJ1-5; V: TRBV11-2; size: -; CDR3: CASSFDRDQPQHF; DNA: TGTGCCAGCAGCTTTGACAGGGATCAGCCCCAGCATTTT
D: -; J: TRBJ1-1; V: TRBV5-1; size: -; CDR3: CASSLVAGQNTEAFF; DNA: TGCGCCAGCAGCTTGGTGGCAGGTCAGAACACTGAAGCTTTCTTT